This TCR beta chain was identified in a study of blood T cell repertoires in COVID-19 (dated by TCRdb to between 2020 and 2021). Notes on the research overall: Collaborator samples came from the United States, Italy and Spain and covered acute and convalescent phases of COVID-19. The material from the prospective study consisted of cDNA or gDNA derived from T cells, B-cell-depleted T cells, or PBMCs. The repertoires were made available in a free public database intended to serve as a resource for research on the immune response to SARS-CoV-2. Deeply sampled blood TCRbeta repertoires from subjects exposed to, actively infected with, or recovered from COVID-19 were included in the dataset. A de-identified subject ID, COVID-19 status, age in years and sex were almost always included in the sample metadata. Where HLA class I and class II types were available, the types were taken from metadata supplied by the sample provider, not from assay-based typing. Samples came from the ongoing ImmuneRACE study (first 160 participants) plus 1,254 subjects from 6 global collaborators. Results and caveats for the whole study, not just this receptor: The quantity of clinical and demographic metadata differed by source and by participant and was supplied without curation.

Points on this clone: Its antigen is unknown. Per-nucleotide qualities are absent, and no much larger clonotype sits a single base away.

TCRbeta CDR3 regions were amplified from genomic DNA using the immunoSEQ Assay, a bias-controlled multiplex PCR. The authors' pipeline ran thus. Nucleated cell counts per sample were estimated from amplification of reference gene primers within the assay. To quantify the absolute abundance of each unique TCRbeta CDR3 rearrangement, sequence reads were collapsed and filtered. Productive Simpson clonality was computed per sample as the square root of Simpson's diversity index over productive rearrangements. What TCRdb holds here is the immuneACCESS table cut down to in-frame rearrangements. Part of the clones is not present; checked against another copy, under half of the missing clones reflect an unresolved V gene, and the others are unexplained. V, J and clone size reflect that table, while D and trimming were determined from the DNA. The sample includes 150,000 or so clones, with approximately 84% observed a single time. The top ten clones comprise roughly 5% of the sample.

The germline V gene sets CDR1 to SQVTM and CDR2 to ANQGSEA. The junction carries 8 bases between V and J, which are trimmed by 2 bases and 0 bases respectively. Spanning cysteine to phenylalanine, the CDR3 consists of 13 amino acids. The kept DNA is CDR3 alone, 39 bases in frame from the first base. In Seattle, one collaborating source enrolled patients while the infection was active and tracked those patients longitudinally over the course of disease. Whole blood was collected in K2EDTA tubes by collaborating institutions according to the institutions' own protocols. For TCRbeta analysis, collaborators shipped samples in one of three forms: frozen whole blood, isolated PBMCs, or DNA extracted from either of those sample types.

This TCR derives from a woman in her 50s with COVID-19, enrolled during active disease. The chain is encoded by TRBV29-1 joined to TRBJ2-7, with the D gene not confidently named. The specimen sequenced was peripheral blood. The DNA sequence is TGCAGCGTTGAACGCAGGATCTCCTACGAGCAGTACTTC. It encodes CSVERRISYEQYF.